One sample yielded the 16 T cell receptor beta chains listed below, sequenced in a study of T cell responses to AZD1222 COVID-19 vaccine. Sequencing was performed with immunoSEQ multiplex PCR; in TCRdb, only in-frame clones are kept and a portion is missing. The sample shows some 150,000 clones, approximately 91% of them seen only once. The starting material was peripheral blood, obtained after recovery from COVID-19. These receptors all come from an adult who had recovered from COVID-19.

The rearrangement joins TRBV6-2 or TRBV6-3 to TRBJ1-5; D is ambiguous. In germline, CDR1 is MNHEY, CDR2 SVGEGT. The CDR3 has 14 residues. V lost 6 bases to trimming and J lost 5 bases, with 14 bases between them. In DNA form, the CDR3 reads TGTGCCAGCAGATACAGCGGTGTCGATCAGCCCCAGCATTTT. Protein: CASRYSGVDQPQHF.

This sequence joins TRBV3-1 (or the pseudogene TRBV3-2) and TRBJ1-6; no clear D gene. Looked up from germline, CDR1 is LGHDT and CDR2 is YNNKEL (reference sequence). This CDR3 spans 19 amino acids. The V end lost 0 bases, the J end lost 7 bases, and 22 bases lay between the germline ends. CDR3 sequence reads: CASSQDGGGSTSGNSPLHF. For the CDR3, the DNA is TGTGCCAGCAGCCAAGATGGTGGAGGGAGCACGTCGGGGAATTCACCCCTCCACTTT.

This chain's CDR3 is CASSPPSGREQYF. The CDR3 coding sequence is TGTGCCAGCTCACCACCCTCGGGGCGCGAGCAGTACTTC. This chain links TRBV18 with TRBJ2-7; D tentatively fits TRBD1 or TRBD2 (5 bases each). Trimming removed 0 bases from V and 6 bases from J, with 9 bases in between. The CDR3 totals 13 residues. In germline, CDR1 is KGHSH, CDR2 LQKENI.

The chain combines TRBV2 with TRBJ2-7, with D perhaps matching TRBD2 (5 bases). CDR1 and CDR2 (germline): SNHLY, FYNNEI. CDR3 size: 12 residues. V shed 6 bases and J shed 2 bases, with 8 bases lying between them. The CDR3 spells CASRTGTYEQYF. In nucleotides, the CDR3 is TGTGCCAGCAGGACCGGGACCTACGAGCAGTACTTC.

The chain combines TRBV27 with TRBJ1-1, with a weak D call TRBD1 (6 bases). V shed 4 bases and J shed 6 bases, with 15 bases lying between them. Germline loops: CDR1 MNHEY, CDR2 SMNVEV (reference sequence). The CDR3 totals 14 residues. The CDR3 DNA follows: TGTGCCAGCAGTTCCAGACGGGACACCTCTGAAGCTTTCTTT. Its translation is CASSSRRDTSEAFF.

The chain joins TRBV24-1 to TRBJ2-4; D not resolved. Germline assignment: CDR1 KGHDR and CDR2 SFDVKD. The CDR3 contains 15 residues. V lost 4 bases, J lost 0 bases, and 9 bases lay in between. The DNA for the CDR3 is TGTGCCACCAGTGACGGCGAAGTAGCCAAAAACATTCAGTACTTC. Its protein product is CATSDGEVAKNIQYF.

The chain is built from TRBV7-9 and TRBJ1-1; D gene unclear. Looked up from germline, CDR1 is SEHNR and CDR2 is FQNEAQ (reference sequence). With 5 bases removed from V and 2 bases from J, the gap between germline ends came to 15 bases. There are 15 residues in the CDR3. In nucleotides, the CDR3 is TGTGCCAGCAGCCCTGCCCTGGACGGAAACACTGAAGCTTTCTTT. Translation gives CASSPALDGNTEAFF.

V is TRBV28 and J is TRBJ2-5; 8 bases are shared with TRBD2. The germline CDR1 and CDR2 sequences are MDHEN and SYDVKM. The CDR3 contains 14 residues. Unmatched junction bases numbered 7, after V lost 5 bases and J lost 5 bases. CDR3 DNA sequence: TGTGCCAGCAGTGGCAGCGGGGGCGTTGAGACCCAGTACTTC. Its protein is CASSGSGGVETQYF.

This rearrangement joins TRBV27 to TRBJ1-1, with D possibly being TRBD1 (5 bases). CDR3 size: 18 residues. Germline V gene lookup returns CDR1 MNHEY and CDR2 SMNVEV (reference sequence). Trimming stripped 5 bases from V and 1 base from J, with 23 bases between. The CDR3 protein is CASSPLSGTLAKNTEAFF. CDR3 nucleotide sequence: TGTGCCAGCAGTCCGTTGAGCGGGACGCTCGCAAAGAACACTGAAGCTTTCTTT.

The rearrangement links TRBV11-2 to TRBJ2-1; D is ambiguous. This CDR3 contains 13 residues. V was cut by 4 bases and J by 0 bases, with 4 bases left in between. The germline CDR1 and CDR2 sequences are SGHAT and FQNNGV. CDR3: CASSSSSYNEQFF. CDR3 DNA sequence: TGTGCCAGCAGCTCTAGCTCCTACAATGAGCAGTTCTTC. Filled out from reference TRBV11-2 and TRBJ2-1, the complete variable domain reads EAGVAQSPRYKIIEKRQSVAFWCNPISGHATLYWYQQILGQGPKLLIQFQNNGVVDDSQLPKDRFSAERLKGVDSTLKIQPAKLEDSAVYLCASSSSSYNEQFFGPGTRLTVL.

The chain joins TRBV9 to TRBJ1-6; D may be TRBD1 (5 bases). V was trimmed by 2 bases and J by 9 bases, leaving 12 bases between them. The germline CDR1 and CDR2 sequences are SGDLS and YYNGEE. This CDR3 region has 14 residues. Here the CDR3 reads CASSVGRVASPLHF. The DNA for the CDR3 is TGTGCCAGCAGCGTGGGCAGGGTTGCTTCACCCCTCCACTTT. Drawing the rest from reference TRBV9 and TRBJ1-6, the complete variable domain is DSGVTQTPKHLITATGQRVTLRCSPRSGDLSVYWYQQSLDQGLQFLIQYYNGEERAKGNILERFSAQQFPDLHSELNLSSLELGDSALYFCASSVGRVASPLHFGNGTRLTVT.

This clone is a singleton in its sample. As DNA, the CDR3 is TGTGCCACCAGCAGAGCTGACGGACAGAGGGCTTTCTTT. The encoded protein is CATSRADGQRAFF. The genes are TRBV15 and TRBJ1-1, with a weak D call TRBD1 (6 bases). V shed 1 base and J shed 11 bases, with 14 bases lying between them. CDR3 length equals 13 residues. Looked up from germline, CDR1 is LNHNV and CDR2 is YYDKDF (reference sequence).

V is TRBV20-1 and J is TRBJ2-6; D is perhaps TRBD1 (6 bases). The CDR3 is 15 amino acids. The V end lost 3 bases, the J end lost 0 bases, and 9 bases lay between the germline ends. CDR1 and CDR2 (germline): DFQATT, SNEGSKA (reference sequence). The CDR3 region is CSASTGTSGANVLTF. The DNA for the CDR3 is TGCAGTGCTAGTACAGGGACCTCTGGGGCCAACGTCCTGACTTTC.

On this clone itself: This CDR3 is also generated by other DNA sequences in the sample. The J gene is TRBJ1-1, the V gene TRBV5-1; D perhaps matches TRBD1 (5 bases). This CDR3 region has 15 residues. Trimming took off 4 bases at V and 1 base at J, with 14 bases between the two ends. The germline gives CDR1 SGHRS, CDR2 YFSETQ. The CDR3 region has the DNA TGCGCCAGCAGCCTCTCGGGGCAGGGGAACACTGAAGCTTTCTTT. Amino acids: CASSLSGQGNTEAFF.

The chain employs TRBV15 and TRBJ1-1; the D is unclear. The V end was cut by 2 bases, the J end by 5 bases, with 9 bases between. The CDR3 runs to 13 residues. Germline V CDR1 and CDR2: LNHNV, YYDKDF (reference sequence). The DNA of the CDR3 is TGTGCCACCAGCAGACCATCCGGGACTGAAGCTTTCTTT. Residues: CATSRPSGTEAFF.

V is TRBV7-3 and J is TRBJ1-6, with 7 positions matching TRBD1. Germline CDR1 SGHTA, CDR2 FQGTGA. CDR3 length equals 18 residues. The V gene end was trimmed by 5 bases and the J gene end by 8 bases; junction bases not matched to a gene: 18. CDR3 protein: CASSPRQGRGTGHSPLHF. In nucleotides, the CDR3 is TGTGCCAGCAGCCCACGACAGGGCCGCGGAACGGGCCATTCACCCCTCCACTTT.